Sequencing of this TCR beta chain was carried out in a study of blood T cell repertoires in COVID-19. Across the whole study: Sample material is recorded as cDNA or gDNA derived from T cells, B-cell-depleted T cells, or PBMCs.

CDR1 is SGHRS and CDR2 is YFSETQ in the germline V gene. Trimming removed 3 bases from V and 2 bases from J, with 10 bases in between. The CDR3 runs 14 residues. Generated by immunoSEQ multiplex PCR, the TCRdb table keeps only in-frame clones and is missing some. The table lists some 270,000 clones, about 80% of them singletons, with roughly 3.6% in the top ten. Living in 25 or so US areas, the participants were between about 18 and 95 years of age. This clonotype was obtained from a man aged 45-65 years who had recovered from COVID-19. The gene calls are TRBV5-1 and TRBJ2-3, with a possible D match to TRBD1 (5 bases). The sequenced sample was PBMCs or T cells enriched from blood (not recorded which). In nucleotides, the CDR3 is TGCGCCAGCAGCTACCAGGGTATCACAGATACGCAGTATTTT. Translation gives CASSYQGITDTQYF.